This is a list of T cell receptor beta chains from one sample in a study of shared clonotypes between healthy human individuals. TCRdb keeps only in-frame clones here, not all; method: immunoSEQ multiplex PCR. The profile covers about 1.5 million clones, with nearly 99% appearing a single time and approximately 0.44% taken by the ten largest. Sequencing was performed on naive CD4+ T cells sorted from blood. These receptor sequences come from a young man in good health. Both conserved end residues are part of each CDR3. The D gene is left open where the match is weak. Expanded clones are given a class, and other clones once, few, many or no size at all.

CDR3 DNA	CDR3 protein	V gene	J gene	clone size	D gene
TGCAGCGTTGACTCCGAATCTGGGGCCAACGTCCTGACTTTC	CSVDSESGANVLTF	TRBV29-1	TRBJ2-6	.	.
TGCAGCGTCATAAAGAACTACGAGCAGTACTTC	CSVIKNYEQYF	TRBV29-1	TRBJ2-7	.	.
TGTGCCAGCAGCGTAGCTCTCGGGGTGTACGAGCAGTACTTC	CASSVALGVYEQYF	TRBV9	TRBJ2-7	.	.
TGTGCCTGGAGTGTACGTCCGGCGGGAAACTACGAGCAGTACTTC	CAWSVRPAGNYEQYF	TRBV30	TRBJ2-7	.	.
TGTGCCAGCAGTTTACCACTCACCGGGGAGCTGTTTTTT	CASSLPLTGELFF	TRBV27	TRBJ2-2	.	.
TGTGCCAGCAGGGGGACAGCCCCACAAGAGACCCAGTACTTC	CASRGTAPQETQYF	TRBV6-5	TRBJ2-5	.	TRBD1
TGTGCCAGCAGCTTAACGGGCCCGACGGGGGCGTCCGAGCAGTACTTC	CASSLTGPTGASEQYF	TRBV7-9	TRBJ2-7	.	.
TGCGCCAGCAGCTTGGTCACACACAATGAGCAGTTCTTC	CASSLVTHNEQFF	TRBV5-1	TRBJ2-1	.	.
TGTGCCAGCAGCCGAGTTGGACAGGGGACGTACGAGCAGTACTTC	CASSRVGQGTYEQYF	TRBV14	TRBJ2-7	.	TRBD1
TGCAGCGTTGGATTTCGGGTCGAGCAGTACTTC	CSVGFRVEQYF	TRBV29-1	TRBJ2-7	.	.
TGTGCCAGTAGTCGGGCTAGCTCCTACGAGCAGTACTTC	CASSRASSYEQYF	TRBV19	TRBJ2-7	.	.
TGTGCCAGCAGCCCAAGTCCGTTCGGAAGGACCGGGGAGCTGTTTTTT	CASSPSPFGRTGELFF	TRBV7-3	TRBJ2-2	.	.
TGTGCCAGCACCATGTCCCCAGGGCATCAGCCCCAGCATTTT	CASTMSPGHQPQHF	TRBV6-5	TRBJ1-5	.	.
TGCGCCAGCAGCCTTTTGAGCTCCTACGAGCAGTACTTC	CASSLLSSYEQYF	TRBV5-1	TRBJ2-7	once	.
TGTGCCTCCTCGGACAGGGTGTACACTGAAGCTTTCTTT	CASSDRVYTEAFF	TRBV7-9	TRBJ1-1	once	TRBD1
TGTGCCAGCAGCTTGGTTACAGGGAACACTGAAGCTTTCTTT	CASSLVTGNTEAFF	TRBV7-2	TRBJ1-1	.	.
TGTGCCAGCAGCGTAGCAACAGATACGCAGTATTTT	CASSVATDTQYF	TRBV9	TRBJ2-3	.	.
TGTGCCAGCAACGACCGATTGGGCTCCTACAATGAGCAGTTCTTC	CASNDRLGSYNEQFF	TRBV5-8	TRBJ2-1	.	.
TGTGCCAGCAGTTATTCGTATAGCAATCAGCCCCAGCATTTT	CASSYSYSNQPQHF	TRBV28	TRBJ1-5	.	.
TGTGCCAGCAGCTTAGCGAGGATCAGGGTTGAAGAGACCCAGTACTTC	CASSLARIRVEETQYF	TRBV7-9	TRBJ2-5	.	.
TGTGCCAGCTCACTCCTCGGAGGCGGGAGAGCCCAGCATTTT	CASSLLGGGRAQHF	TRBV18	TRBJ1-5	once	.
TGCAGCGTTGAAGATCCGCTAGCGGGAGGTTGGGAGCAGTACTTC	CSVEDPLAGGWEQYF	TRBV29-1	TRBJ2-7	.	TRBD2
TGTGCCAGCTCGACCTTTGCGACAGGGGTCTACAATGAGCAGTTCTTC	CASSTFATGVYNEQFF	TRBV18	TRBJ2-1	.	TRBD1
TGTGCCAGCAGTCCATGGCGCAATCCGGGCGAAAAACTGTTTTTT	CASSPWRNPGEKLFF	TRBV27	TRBJ1-4	.	.
TGTGCCAGCAGGCCACCCGGGACAGGGTGGCATGGCTACACCTTC	CASRPPGTGWHGYTF	TRBV6-6	TRBJ1-2	.	TRBD1
TGTGCCAGTAGAAGGGTGGGCCGACCTCAGCCCCAGCATTTT	CASRRVGRPQPQHF	TRBV19	TRBJ1-5	few	.
TGCGCCAGCAGCTTGGATCCTAGCGGGAGTGGGAACGAGCAGTTCTTC	CASSLDPSGSGNEQFF	TRBV5-1	TRBJ2-1	.	TRBD2
TGCGCCAGCAGCTGGTACGGCGAGGGGCAGAATGAAAAACTGTTTTTT	CASSWYGEGQNEKLFF	TRBV5-1	TRBJ1-4	.	.
TGTGCCAGCAGCTTAGATCTGGCGGGAGGGCTTTTAAGCACGCAGTATTTT	CASSLDLAGGLLSTQYF	TRBV11-2	TRBJ2-3	.	TRBD2
TGTGCCAGCAGTATAGCGGGAGGAACCACAGATACGCAGTATTTT	CASSIAGGTTDTQYF	TRBV2	TRBJ2-3	.	TRBD2
TGTGCCAGCAGCCCCCGACTAGCGGGAGTGTACAATGAGCAGTTCTTC	CASSPRLAGVYNEQFF	TRBV7-2	TRBJ2-1	.	TRBD2
TGTGCCAGCAGTTTAAGGGGCGGGATTCCCTCCTACGAGCAGTACTTC	CASSLRGGIPSYEQYF	TRBV27	TRBJ2-7	.	.
TGCGCCAGCAGTGAATCCGGGACTAGCGGGAGTGTCAATGAGCAGTTCTTC	CASSESGTSGSVNEQFF	TRBV10-1	TRBJ2-1	.	TRBD2
TGTGCCAGCAGTCGGGACAAGTATCAGCCCCAGCATTTT	CASSRDKYQPQHF	TRBV2	TRBJ1-5	.	.
TGCGCCAGTTCGGACGGCGGCTACGAGCAGTACTTC	CASSDGGYEQYF	TRBV10-1	TRBJ2-7	.	.
TGTGCCAGCCGAACAGATTCCCTTTCTGAAGCTTTCTTT	CASRTDSLSEAFF	TRBV14	TRBJ1-1	.	.
TGTGCCAGCAGCTTAGAACAGAGCTCCTACAATGAGCAGTTCTTC	CASSLEQSSYNEQFF	TRBV7-7	TRBJ2-1	.	.
TGTGCCAGCAGCATAGGGGACAGAGGAAGTACTGAAGCTTTCTTT	CASSIGDRGSTEAFF	TRBV7-3	TRBJ1-1	.	TRBD1
TGCGCCAGGCCCCGGTTCTACTCTGGAAACACCATATATTTT	CARPRFYSGNTIYF	TRBV10-1	TRBJ1-3	.	.
TGTGCCAGCAGTGTCGTCCAAGAGACCCAGTACTTC	CASSVVQETQYF	TRBV28	TRBJ2-5	.	.
TGTGCCAGCGGGCGCGCAGATACGCAGTATTTT	CASGRADTQYF	TRBV27	TRBJ2-3	.	.